This is a list of T cell receptor beta chains from one sample in a study of cytomegalovirus exposure and HLA in healthy donors. Some clones are missing from TCRdb's copy, which holds only in-frame ones; the method was immunoSEQ multiplex PCR. This table holds about 160,000 clones, approximately 81% found once. What was sequenced was PBMCs. Receptor source: a young man in good health and CMV-seropositive. Each CDR3 is given with its conserved first and last residue. D genes are given only for firm matches. Size tells how often a clone was seen (once, few, many) or the class of an expanded clone, and some rows leave it out.

NA,15,NA,TRBJ1-1,TRBV11-1,TGTGCCAGCAGCGAGGGATTTTCCCTTTACACTGAAGCTTTCTTT,CASSEGFSLYTEAFF
TRBD2,15,NA,TRBJ2-2,TRBV7-7,TGTGCTAGCAGCGCAGCTAGCGGAAACACCGGGGAGCTGTTTTTT,CASSAASGNTGELFF
NA,14,NA,TRBJ1-2,TRBV9,TGTGCCAGCACGAGACAGCCAACTAACTATGGCTACACCTTC,CASTRQPTNYGYTF
NA,14,NA,TRBJ2-1,TRBV4-3,TGCGCCAGCAGCCAAGGGGCAGGGAGGAATGAGCAGTTCTTC,CASSQGAGRNEQFF
NA,11,once,TRBJ2-3,TRBV5-6,TGTGCCAGCAGCTTGGGACTACGCCAGTATTTT,CASSLGLRQYF
NA,15,NA,TRBJ1-1,TRBV4-1,TGCGCCAGCAGCCAAGACCTGAGGGGGGGTACTGAAGCTTTCTTT,CASSQDLRGGTEAFF
NA,13,NA,TRBJ1-3,TRBV6-6,TGTGCCAGCAGTTCCCCGAACTGGAACACCATATATTTT,CASSSPNWNTIYF
NA,17,NA,TRBJ2-3,TRBV7-2,TGTGCCAGCAGCAACCGACCGACAGGTGTAGGGACAGATACGCAGTATTTT,CASSNRPTGVGTDTQYF
TRBD2,15,NA,TRBJ2-1,TRBV9,TGTGCCAGCAGCGCCGAGAGGACTAGCGGTAATGAGCAGTTCTTC,CASSAERTSGNEQFF
TRBD1,14,NA,TRBJ1-2,TRBV30,TGTGCCTGGAGCCCCACGGGACAGGGAAGTGGCTACACCTTC,CAWSPTGQGSGYTF
NA,12,NA,TRBJ2-7,TRBV19,TGTGCCAGTAGTGTGGGGACATACGAGCAGTACTTC,CASSVGTYEQYF
TRBD1,14,NA,TRBJ1-1,TRBV6-1,TGTGCCAGCAGTGGCCGGGACAGCCGTAACCCAGCTTTCTTT,CASSGRDSRNPAFF
TRBD1,14,once,TRBJ2-5,TRBV6-1,TGTGCCAGCAGAGTGTTCGGGACAGGGGAGACCCAGTACTTC,CASRVFGTGETQYF
NA,11,NA,TRBJ1-1,TRBV6-5,TGTGCCAGCCTCTCGAACACTGAAGCTTTCTTT,CASLSNTEAFF
TRBD1,13,NA,TRBJ1-6,TRBV6-6,TGTGCCAGCACCCTGACAGGGGGCTCACCCCTCCACTTT,CASTLTGGSPLHF
NA,13,NA,TRBJ2-3,TRBV30,TGTGCCTGGATTTGGGCTAGCACAGATACGCAGTATTTT,CAWIWASTDTQYF
NA,15,NA,TRBJ1-2,TRBV4-3,TGCGCCAGCAGCCCCCGGGGAGGGGGAAGTTATGGCTACACCTTC,CASSPRGGGSYGYTF
NA,13,NA,TRBJ1-1,TRBV7-6,TGTGCCAGCAGCACCGAGCTGAACACTGAAGCTTTCTTT,CASSTELNTEAFF
TRBD1,14,once,TRBJ1-1,TRBV7-9,TGTGCCAGCAGGTACAGGGGGTTCACCACTGAAGCTTTCTTT,CASRYRGFTTEAFF
TRBD1,12,NA,TRBJ1-2,TRBV19,TGTGCCAGTAGTACGACAGGGGAAGGCTACACCTTC,CASSTTGEGYTF
TRBD1,14,NA,TRBJ2-7,TRBV7-8,TGTGCCAGCAGCGCAGGACAGGGGGCGTACGAGCAGTACTTC,CASSAGQGAYEQYF
NA,17,NA,TRBJ2-5,TRBV4-1,TGCGCCAGCAGCCAAGAGGTCCGACAGACAGGTGGAGAGACCCAGTACTTC,CASSQEVRQTGGETQYF
NA,13,NA,TRBJ1-4,TRBV5-1,TGCGCCAGCAGCTTGGAAGGAGGCGGGGAACTGTTTTTT,CASSLEGGGELFF
NA,15,NA,TRBJ1-1,TRBV19,TGTGCCAGTAGCCCCGCTAGGGGCGCAAACACTGAAGCTTTCTTT,CASSPARGANTEAFF
NA,13,NA,TRBJ1-1,TRBV29-1,TGCAGCGTTGACGAGGGCGGGAACACTGAAGCTTTCTTT,CSVDEGGNTEAFF
TRBD1,15,few,TRBJ2-4,TRBV29-1,TGCAGCGTTGGGGACAGTTTAACGGCCAAAAACAGTCAGTACTTC,CSVGDSLTAKNSQYF
TRBD1,14,NA,TRBJ1-6,TRBV19,TGTGCCAGTAGGGCAGGGGGCACTACATCACCCCTCCACTTT,CASRAGGTTSPLHF
TRBD1,15,NA,TRBJ1-4,TRBV9,TGTGCCAGCAGCAAAGGACAGGGAGCCTTTGAAAAACTGTTTTTT,CASSKGQGAFEKLFF
TRBD1,14,NA,TRBJ1-1,TRBV6-5,TGTGCCAGCAGAACCGGGACAGGGAACACTGAAGCTTTCTTT,CASRTGTGNTEAFF